A single sample is the source of the 29 T cell receptor beta chains below, sequenced in a study of spatial heterogeneity in lung cancer (dated by TCRdb to about 2019). The time point label here, explained by the study, means: sample taken at primary tumor resection. TCR sequencing used whole RNA extracted from tumor and nontumor lung tissue, or from cryopreserved PBMC samples, without cell sorting. Library method: 5' RACE. TCRdb records NextSeq 500 as the sequencer. The public reads were reanalyzed by TCRdb: fastp trimming at Q25, MiXCR alignment, in-frame beta chains only. Each entry merges the rows of one CDR3 protein and shows their most common DNA and genes. The sample table contains some 50,000 distinct CDR3 sequences; only one count was recorded for around 11% of them. 40% to 50% of the sample belongs to the ten largest clones. Material: PBMCs, obtained at surgery. These receptors came from a female donor with early-stage non-small cell lung cancer.

This clonotype was recorded at least ten times. This rearrangement joins TRBV27 to TRBJ1-2; 9 bases match TRBD1. Looked up from germline, CDR1 is MNHEY and CDR2 is SMNVEV (reference sequence). Trimming removed 0 bases from V and 1 base from J; junction bases left unmatched: 6. CDR3 length: 17 amino acids. The CDR3 reads CASSLSFSTGGNYGYTF. CDR3 in DNA: TGTGCCAGCAGTTTATCCTTTTCGACAGGGGGTAACTATGGCTACACCTTC.

The CDR3 DNA reads TGTGCCAGCAGTCTAACAACTAGCGGGGGGGCCGACGAGCAGTTCTTC. Translated: CASSLTTSGGADEQFF. This chain joins TRBV6-6 and TRBJ2-1; 13 nucleotides align to TRBD2. The V and J ends lost 5 bases and 10 bases, in that order; junction bases with no gene match: 11. This CDR3 region has 16 residues. The germline V gene has CDR1 MNHNY and CDR2 SVGAGI (reference sequence).

This clonotype has just a few counts. The chain's CDR3 is CASSSRQGLDEKLFF. In DNA, the CDR3 is TGTGCCAGCAGTTCCCGACAGGGGCTGGATGAAAAACTGTTTTTT. V and J are TRBV6-2 or TRBV6-3 and TRBJ1-4; 8 bases match TRBD1. The CDR3 contains 15 residues. From germline, CDR1 is MNHEY and CDR2 SVGEGT. The trim removed 4 bases at V and 6 bases at J, leaving 7 bases unmatched.

The chain recombines TRBV7-9 with TRBJ2-7; TRBD2 matches at 8 bases. Germline values: CDR1 SEHNR, CDR2 FQNEAQ (reference sequence). The CDR3 is 14 residues long. Trimming removed 1 base from V and 3 bases from J; junction bases left unmatched: 2. The CDR3 is CASSLGAGGYEQYF. The CDR3 DNA follows: TGTGCCAGCAGCTTAGGCGCGGGGGGCTACGAGCAGTACTTC.

This rearrangement joins TRBV7-2 to TRBJ2-7; weak D call: TRBD1 (5 bases). Trimming pared 7 bases from V and 1 base from J, leaving 8 bases between. The CDR3 is 12 residues long. Germline V CDR1 and CDR2: SGHTA, FQGNSA. CDR3 nucleotides: TGTGCCAGCATTGGGGCTTCCTACGAGCAGTACTTC. The encoded protein is CASIGASYEQYF.

This chain connects TRBV7-2 to TRBJ2-1; 8 nucleotides align to TRBD1. With 4 bases clipped from V and 8 bases from J, the junction kept 7 bases outside the gene matches. The CDR3 is 14 residues long. Germline CDR1 and CDR2: SGHTA and FQGNSA. The CDR3 DNA is TGTGCCAGCAGCTCACGACAGGGGATCCATGAGCAGTTCTTC. This codes for CASSSRQGIHEQFF.

This CDR3 reads CASSTLRAGGETQYF. Written as DNA, the CDR3 is TGTGCCAGCAGTACCCTACGCGCGGGGGGGGAGACCCAGTACTTC. The J gene is TRBJ2-5, the V gene TRBV6-6; 9 nucleotides line up with TRBD2. The germline CDR1 and CDR2 sequences are MNHNY and SVGAGI (reference sequence). The ends lost 5 bases at V and 5 bases at J; junction bases unmatched: 9. The CDR3 runs to 15 residues.

This sequence joins TRBV19 and TRBJ2-1; D is undetermined. The CDR3 covers 12 residues. Germline-derived CDR1 and CDR2 are LNHDA and SQIVND (reference sequence). The germline V and J ends were trimmed by 0 bases and 5 bases, with 2 bases remaining between them. The CDR3 DNA is TGTGCCAGTAGTATAGATGACAATGAGCAGTTCTTC. The encoded protein is CASSIDDNEQFF.

V and J are TRBV12-3 or TRBV12-4 and TRBJ2-2; D call uncertain. CDR3 length: 12 residues. Deletions cut 6 bases from V and 5 bases from J, with 7 bases between. DNA of the CDR3: TGTGCCAGCAGACCGCAAACCGGGGAGCTGTTTTTT. Translating it yields CASRPQTGELFF.

In its sample, this clonotype was seen many times. J is TRBJ1-5 and V is TRBV10-3; D is unresolved. The V end lost 3 bases, the J end lost 3 bases, and 9 bases lay between the germline ends. This CDR3 spans 14 amino acids. Germline V CDR1 and CDR2: ENHRY, SYGVKD. This CDR3 is CAISDGRINQPQHF. CDR3 nucleotides: TGTGCCATCAGTGATGGACGGATCAATCAGCCCCAGCATTTT.

This clonotype was seen a handful of times. The chain joins TRBV2 to TRBJ2-7; 11 positions agree with TRBD2. The germline V gene encodes CDR1 SNHLY and CDR2 FYNNEI. V shed 10 bases and J 3 bases; nucleotides not matched to a gene: 17. The CDR3 sequence is 17 residues long. The CDR3, as DNA: TGTGCCACCAAAGGGACTAGCGGACGGGGACGCAACTACGAGCAGTACTTC. Its protein product is CATKGTSGRGRNYEQYF.

The V gene is TRBV28, the J gene TRBJ2-5; 10 bases are a match to TRBD2. CDR1 MDHEN and CDR2 SYDVKM come from the germline V gene. This CDR3 has 14 amino acids. V gave up 6 bases and J gave up 4 bases; unmatched junction bases: 5. Here the CDR3 reads CASRSGGAGETQYF. The CDR3 DNA follows: TGTGCCAGCAGGAGCGGGGGGGCCGGAGAGACCCAGTACTTC.

This clonotype was seen only a few times. The genes are TRBV7-9 and TRBJ1-4; tentative D call: TRBD1 (5 bases). Deletions cut 1 base from V and 6 bases from J, with 9 bases between. The CDR3 is 14 residues long. CDR1 is SEHNR and CDR2 is FQNEAQ in the germline V gene (reference sequence). The CDR3: CASSLGDRDEKLFF. The CDR3, as DNA: TGTGCCAGCAGCTTAGGGGACCGGGATGAAAAACTGTTTTTT.

Many counts were recorded for this clonotype. The chain carries TRBV7-9 and TRBJ2-7; TRBD1 matches at 7 bases. Germline V gives CDR1 SEHNR, CDR2 FQNEAQ (reference sequence). CDR3 size: 15 residues. Unmatched junction bases numbered 11, after V lost 3 bases and J lost 6 bases. CDR3 amino acids: CASSFVTGKVSEQYF. In DNA form, the CDR3 reads TGTGCCAGCAGCTTTGTGACAGGGAAAGTAAGCGAGCAGTACTTC.

This chain joins TRBV13 and TRBJ2-3, with D possibly matching TRBD2 (6 bases). The CDR3 covers 15 residues. The V gene lost 0 bases and the J gene lost 6 bases, with 13 bases spanning the gap. Germline V gene sequence: CDR1 PRHDT, CDR2 FYEKMQ (reference sequence). The CDR3: CASSLGWRGMDTQYF. The CDR3 DNA follows: TGTGCCAGCAGCTTAGGTTGGAGGGGTATGGATACGCAGTATTTT.

V usage is TRBV29-1 and J usage is TRBJ2-5; a possible D gene is TRBD1 (6 bases). CDR3 length: 13 amino acids. V was trimmed by 5 bases and J by 1 base, leaving 11 bases between them. Germline values: CDR1 SQVTM, CDR2 ANQGSEA. CDR3 protein: CSVLGDTQETQYF. The CDR3 DNA reads as TGCAGCGTTTTGGGGGACACCCAAGAGACCCAGTACTTC.

This clonotype was recorded many times. The rearrangement uses TRBV6-2 or TRBV6-3 and TRBJ1-2, with D unresolved. Germline values: CDR1 MNHEY, CDR2 SVGEGT. The CDR3 has 17 residues. V lost 6 bases, J lost 2 bases, and 22 bases lay in between. CDR3 amino acids: CASSTRRDPGTNYGYTF. DNA of the CDR3: TGTGCCAGCAGCACTCGACGGGATCCAGGTACCAACTATGGCTACACCTTC.

This chain links TRBV5-6 with TRBJ2-1; no clear D gene. Germline lookup yields CDR1 SGHDT and CDR2 YYEEEE. The CDR3 loop spans 11 amino acids. Between the trimmed V and J ends, which lost 2 bases and 10 bases, there was a span of 7 bases. The CDR3 spells CASSLNKEQFF. The DNA for the CDR3 is TGTGCCAGCAGCTTAAATAAGGAGCAGTTCTTC. Based on the CDR3 plus reference TRBV5-6 and TRBJ2-1, the full variable domain is DAGVTQSPTHLIKTRGQQVTLRCSPKSGHDTVSWYQQALGQGPQFIFQYYEEEERQRGNFPDRFSGHQFPNYSSELNVNALLLGDSALYLCASSLNKEQFFGPGTRLTVL.

This clonotype was recorded many times. The chain joins TRBV5-6 to TRBJ2-7; TRBD2 is a possible D gene (7 bases). CDR1 is SGHDT, CDR2 YYEEEE, per germline. The V gene lost 3 bases and the J gene lost 0 bases, with 10 bases spanning the gap. CDR3 length: 14 residues. CDR3 nucleotides: TGTGCCAGCAGCTCCGGGGGGCTCTCCTACGAGCAGTACTTC. This translates into CASSSGGLSYEQYF.

This clonotype was seen at least ten times. The chain uses TRBV6-5 and TRBJ1-6; 10 bases align to TRBD1. CDR3 size: 16 residues. Germline CDR1 MNHEY, CDR2 SVGAGI. V dropped 4 bases and J dropped 11; count of bases not matched to a gene: 11. The CDR3 spells CASSSTPGQGIAPLHF. Written as DNA, the CDR3 is TGTGCCAGCAGTTCGACTCCGGGACAGGGGATTGCACCCCTCCACTTT.

This clonotype was observed at least ten times. This chain uses TRBV2 with TRBJ2-7; perhaps TRBD1 as D (5 bases). With 7 bases removed from V and 7 bases from J, the gap between germline ends came to 17 bases. The germline V gene has CDR1 SNHLY and CDR2 FYNNEI. The CDR3 length is 13 residues. CDR3 DNA sequence: TGTGCCAGCACATCAGGGTTCCCCCCGGAGCAGTACTTC. Its translation is CASTSGFPPEQYF.

In its sample, this clonotype was seen many times. The J gene is TRBJ1-1, the V gene TRBV6-6; 9 bases are a match to TRBD1. This CDR3 comprises 13 residues. V gave up 9 bases and J gave up 4 bases; unmatched junction bases: 6. CDR1 MNHNY and CDR2 SVGAGI come from the germline V gene (reference sequence). The CDR3 bases are TGTGCCAGTGCTCAGACAGGGGGCACTGAAGCTTTCTTT. The encoded protein is CASAQTGGTEAFF.

This clonotype was recorded at least ten times. The rearrangement uses TRBV5-4 and TRBJ2-2; perhaps TRBD2 as D (5 bases). V lost 4 bases, J lost 5 bases, and 18 bases lay in between. This CDR3 comprises 16 residues. Germline lookup yields CDR1 SGHNT and CDR2 YYREEE (reference sequence). CDR3 amino acids: CASSPIAHGGTGELFF. The DNA for the CDR3 is TGTGCCAGCAGCCCGATTGCTCACGGAGGTACCGGGGAGCTGTTTTTT.

Many counts were recorded for this clonotype. The chain links TRBV20-1 to TRBJ2-5, with 11 bases matching TRBD2. The CDR3 spans 17 residues. V shed 4 bases, J shed 2 bases, and the junction held 12 bases outside the gene matches. Germline CDR1 DFQATT, CDR2 SNEGSKA (reference sequence). The CDR3 region is CSANPSGGTRLQETQYF. The CDR3 nucleotides read TGCAGTGCTAATCCTAGCGGGGGGACGCGACTACAAGAGACCCAGTACTTC.

The chain recombines TRBV18 with TRBJ1-5; no definite D call. This CDR3 region has 12 residues. The V end was cut by 6 bases, the J end by 9 bases, with 12 bases between. Germline assignment: CDR1 KGHSH and CDR2 LQKENI. The DNA for the CDR3 is TGTGCCAGCTCGGCCGGTGATGGGCCCCAGCATTTT. Translation: CASSAGDGPQHF.

This sequence joins TRBV28 and TRBJ1-2, with TRBD1 matching 8 bases. This CDR3 comprises 15 residues. In germline, CDR1 is MDHEN, CDR2 SYDVKM. V shed 5 bases, J shed 4 bases, and the junction held 9 bases outside the gene matches. CDR3 region: CASSLQGAGIYGYTF. CDR3 in DNA: TGTGCCAGCAGTCTGCAGGGGGCGGGTATCTATGGCTACACCTTC.

The chain is built from TRBV4-2 and TRBJ1-1; TRBD1 might be the D (6 bases). This CDR3 comprises 17 residues. Deletions cut 0 bases from V and 1 base from J, with 15 bases between. Germline CDR1 reads LGHNA; CDR2 reads YNFKEQ. In DNA form, the CDR3 reads TGTGCCAGCAGCCAAGAACCAGGGTGGGGGGCGAACACTGAAGCTTTCTTT. Residues: CASSQEPGWGANTEAFF.

This clonotype was observed a handful of times. The chain couples TRBV12-3 or TRBV12-4 to TRBJ2-6; D might be TRBD1 (6 bases). The CDR3 sequence is 17 residues long. V gave up 2 bases and J gave up 0 bases, with 11 bases separating them. CDR3 in amino acids: CASSLMGQFSGANVLTF. As DNA, the CDR3 is TGTGCCAGCAGTTTAATGGGACAATTCTCTGGGGCCAACGTCCTGACTTTC.

In this sample, this clonotype turned up a few times. The CDR3 DNA sequence: TGCAGCGTTAGGGACAGTCCCACAGATACGCAGTATTTT. It is translated as CSVRDSPTDTQYF. The chain is built from TRBV29-1 and TRBJ2-3, with TRBD1 identical over 7 bases. This CDR3 is built from 13 residues. With V trimmed by 5 bases and J by 2 bases, 4 bases remained unmatched. Germline V gives CDR1 SQVTM, CDR2 ANQGSEA.